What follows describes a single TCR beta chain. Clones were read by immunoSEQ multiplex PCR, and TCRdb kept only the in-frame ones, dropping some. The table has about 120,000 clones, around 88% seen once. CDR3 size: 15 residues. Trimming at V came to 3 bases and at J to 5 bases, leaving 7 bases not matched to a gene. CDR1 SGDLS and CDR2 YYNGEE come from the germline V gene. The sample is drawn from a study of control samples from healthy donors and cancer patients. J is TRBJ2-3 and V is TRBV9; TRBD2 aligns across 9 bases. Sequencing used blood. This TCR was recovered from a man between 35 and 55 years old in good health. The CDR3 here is CASSEGLAIIDTQYF. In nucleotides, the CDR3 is TGTGCCAGCAGCGAGGGACTAGCAATCATAGATACGCAGTATTTT.